Below, 10 T cell receptor beta chains from the same sample are listed, as sequenced in a study of control samples from healthy donors and cancer patients. Method: immunoSEQ multiplex PCR; TCRdb's copy keeps in-frame clones and lacks some. The sample shows approximately 170,000 clones, just over 85% of them seen only once. The sample was blood. Receptor source: a woman in her 30s in good health.

The chain couples TRBV3-1 (or the pseudogene TRBV3-2) to TRBJ2-7; the D gene is possibly TRBD1 (6 bases). Per the germline V gene, CDR1 is LGHDT and CDR2 is YNNKEL (reference sequence). Trimming removed 6 bases from V and 4 bases from J, with 10 bases in between. This CDR3 has 12 residues. This chain's CDR3 is CASSSQGYEQYF. In DNA form, the CDR3 reads TGTGCCAGCAGTTCACAGGGTTACGAGCAGTACTTC.

Details on this clone: One junction end disagrees with the germline gene, perhaps due to a read error. The V and J genes are TRBV7-2 and TRBJ1-5, with a possible D match to TRBD1 (5 bases). Germline loops: CDR1 SGHTA, CDR2 FQGNSA. This CDR3 contains 15 residues. The CDR3 DNA sequence: TGTGCCAGCAGCTTACAGGGAGGTAGCAATCGGCCCCAGCATTTT. It specifies CASSLQGGSNRPQHF.

This chain connects TRBV5-4 to TRBJ1-6, with a possible D match to TRBD1 (6 bases). Germline V gene data show CDR1 as SGHNT and CDR2 as YYREEE (reference sequence). V lost 3 bases and J 6 bases, leaving 13 bases between the germline ends. This CDR3 is 15 amino acids long. This CDR3 is CASSSRDMLNSPLHF. DNA of the CDR3: TGTGCCAGCAGCTCCCGGGACATGCTTAATTCACCCCTCCACTTT.

V is TRBV5-1 and J is TRBJ1-3; perhaps TRBD1 as D (6 bases). There are 16 residues in the CDR3. Germline CDR1 and CDR2: SGHRS and YFSETQ. V lost 4 bases, J lost 0 bases, and 14 bases lay in between. CDR3 DNA sequence: TGCGCCAGCAGCAGAGCAGGGGCCGACTCTGGAAACACCATATATTTT. This encodes CASSRAGADSGNTIYF.

This chain joins TRBV5-6 and TRBJ2-1, with D possibly TRBD2 on 6 matching bases. V lost 4 bases, J lost 0 bases, and 11 bases lay in between. CDR3 length equals 15 residues. CDR1 and CDR2 (germline): SGHDT, YYEEEE. The DNA for the CDR3 is TGTGCCAGCAGCGGAGTAGCGGACTCCTACAATGAGCAGTTCTTC. It specifies CASSGVADSYNEQFF.

The chain links TRBV9 to TRBJ1-6; TRBD1 aligns across 11 bases. The CDR3 has 13 residues. J gave up 7 bases and V 7 bases, and 1 base lay outside the gene matches. CDR1 and CDR2 (germline): SGDLS, YYNGEE. The chain's CDR3 is CASGDRGNSPLHF. The CDR3 bases are TGTGCCAGCGGGGACAGGGGGAATTCACCCCTCCACTTT.

The chain couples TRBV7-8 to TRBJ1-1; 7 bases are a match to TRBD1. V was clipped by 4 bases and J by 4 bases; unmatched bases: 9. This CDR3 is 15 amino acids long. CDR1 SGHVS and CDR2 FQNEAQ come from the germline V gene. The CDR3 DNA reads as TGTGCCAGCAGCTCTAAGACAGGGACGGGCACTGAAGCTTTCTTT. This translates into CASSSKTGTGTEAFF.

Comments on this clone: At the DNA level, this CDR3 is encoded by other sequences in the same sample as well. The rearrangement links TRBV6-5 to TRBJ2-1, with 10 nucleotides matching TRBD2. The trim removed 6 bases at V and 8 bases at J, leaving 10 bases unmatched. This CDR3 has 15 amino acids. From germline, CDR1 is MNHEY and CDR2 SVGAGI. This chain's CDR3 is CASRSASGGVYEQFF. CDR3 DNA: TGTGCCAGCAGAAGTGCGAGCGGGGGGGTTTATGAGCAGTTCTTC.

The V and J genes are TRBV6-5 and TRBJ1-2, with TRBD1 matching 8 bases. Germline V gene data show CDR1 as MNHEY and CDR2 as SVGAGI. CDR3 length: 13 amino acids. V was pared by 7 bases and J by 5 bases, with 6 bases of the junction left unmatched. The CDR3 region is CASTGQGGYGYTF. Here the CDR3 DNA reads TGTGCCAGCACCGGACAGGGCGGGTATGGCTACACCTTC.

V gene TRBV27 combines with J gene TRBJ2-7; 10 bases agree with TRBD1. The V gene's germline CDR1 is MNHEY and CDR2 SMNVEV (reference sequence). Trimming removed 5 bases from V and 4 bases from J; junction bases left unmatched: 5. The CDR3 has 14 amino acids. The CDR3 loop reads CASSPGQGKYEQYF. CDR3 DNA: TGTGCCAGCAGTCCGGGACAGGGGAAATACGAGCAGTACTTC.